This TCR beta chain is from a study of human T cells and chemical hapten exposure. Across the study: Variability of per-sample TCR yields stemmed mainly from small differences in pooled library volume.

Germline lookup yields CDR1 MNHEY and CDR2 SVGEGT. The CDR3 is 17 residues long. V gave up 8 bases and J gave up 2 bases; unmatched junction bases: 14. Sample time point: patch test 1, 2 weeks after DPC sensitization. As for treatment: therapeutic diphenylcyclopropenone sensitization with weekly scalp DPC. Staff drew blood before applying each patch test. TCRdb analysed the RACE reads with MiXCR anew, one entry per CDR3 protein. The table shows about 49,000 distinct CDR3 sequences, with around a tenth occurring only once. This clonotype turned up a few times. This TCR was recovered from a woman aged 50 to 60 with alopecia areata. Some clones in this sample may be carry-over from other donors' samples. Here the sequenced sample was whole blood, taken in connection with sensitization to the hapten diphenylcyclopropenone (DPC). The rearrangement uses TRBV6-2 or TRBV6-3 and TRBJ2-2; TRBD2 matches 7 bases. CDR3 residues: CASHKGLSGGNTGELFF. In nucleotides, the CDR3 is TGTGCCAGCCATAAGGGCTTGTCGGGGGGAAACACCGGGGAGCTGTTTTTT.